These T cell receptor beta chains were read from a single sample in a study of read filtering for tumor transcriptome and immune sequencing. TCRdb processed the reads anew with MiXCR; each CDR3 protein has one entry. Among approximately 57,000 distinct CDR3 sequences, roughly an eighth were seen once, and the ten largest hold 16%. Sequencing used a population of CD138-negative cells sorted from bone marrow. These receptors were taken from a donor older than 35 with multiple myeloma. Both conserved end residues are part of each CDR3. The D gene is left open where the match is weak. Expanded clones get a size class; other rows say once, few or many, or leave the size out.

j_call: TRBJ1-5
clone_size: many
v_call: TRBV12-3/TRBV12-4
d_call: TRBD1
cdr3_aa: CASRGQGHQPQHF
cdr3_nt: TGTGCCAGCAGGGGACAGGGGCATCAGCCCCAGCATTTT

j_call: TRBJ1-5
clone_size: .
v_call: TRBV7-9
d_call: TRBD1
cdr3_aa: CASSPDRDYSNQPQHF
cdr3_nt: TGTGCCAGCAGCCCGGACAGGGACTATAGCAATCAGCCCCAGCATTTT

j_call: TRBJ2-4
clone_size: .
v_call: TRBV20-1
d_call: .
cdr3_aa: CSARDEGKAKNIQYF
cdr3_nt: TGCAGTGCTAGAGATGAGGGGAAAGCCAAAAACATTCAGTACTTC

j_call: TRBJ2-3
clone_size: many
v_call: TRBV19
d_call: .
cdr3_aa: CASRGPADTQYF
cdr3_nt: TGTGCCAGTAGGGGCCCAGCAGATACGCAGTATTTT

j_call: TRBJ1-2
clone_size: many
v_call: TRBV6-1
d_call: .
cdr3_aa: CASSPRTIGYTF
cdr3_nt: TGTGCCAGCAGTCCCCGGACGATTGGCTACACCTTC

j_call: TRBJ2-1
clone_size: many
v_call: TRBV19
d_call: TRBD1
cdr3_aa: CASSRRRDSYYNEQFF
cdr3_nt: TGTGCCAGTAGTAGGCGTCGGGACAGCTACTACAATGAGCAGTTCTTC

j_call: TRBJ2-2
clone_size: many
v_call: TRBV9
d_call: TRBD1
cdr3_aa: CASSRQGSTGELFF
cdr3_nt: TGTGCCAGCAGCCGACAGGGGAGCACCGGGGAGCTGTTTTTT

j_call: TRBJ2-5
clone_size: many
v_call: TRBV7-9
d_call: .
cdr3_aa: CASSPDRRETQYF
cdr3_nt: TGTGCCAGCAGCCCGGACAGAAGGGAGACCCAGTACTTC

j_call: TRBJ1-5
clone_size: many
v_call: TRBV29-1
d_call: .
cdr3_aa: CSVRHPGNNQPQHF
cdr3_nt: TGCAGCGTTAGACACCCAGGGAACAATCAGCCCCAGCATTTT

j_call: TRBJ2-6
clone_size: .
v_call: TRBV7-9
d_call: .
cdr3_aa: CASSLVSPRGDGANVLTF
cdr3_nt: TGTGCCAGCAGCTTAGTTAGCCCTAGGGGGGACGGCGCCAACGTCCTGACTTTC

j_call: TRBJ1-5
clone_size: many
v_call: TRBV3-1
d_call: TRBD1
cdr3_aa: CASSLGGLNQPQHF
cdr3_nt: TGTGCCAGCAGTCTAGGGGGCCTCAATCAGCCCCAGCATTTT

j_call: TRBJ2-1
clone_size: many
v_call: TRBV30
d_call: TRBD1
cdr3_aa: CASLSGTGVGGQFF
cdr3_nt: TGTGCCTCCCTATCGGGGACAGGGGTGGGGGGGCAGTTCTTC

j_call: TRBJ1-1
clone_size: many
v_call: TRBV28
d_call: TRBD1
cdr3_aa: CASSRGQGRTEAFF
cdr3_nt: TGTGCCAGCAGCCGGGGACAGGGCCGGACTGAAGCTTTCTTT

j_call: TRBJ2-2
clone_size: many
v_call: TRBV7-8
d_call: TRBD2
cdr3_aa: CASIAGRLGGELFF
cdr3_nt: TGTGCCAGTATAGCGGGGAGGCTTGGCGGGGAGCTGTTTTTT

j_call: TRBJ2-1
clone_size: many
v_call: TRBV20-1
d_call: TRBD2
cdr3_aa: CSARVGGGGAFF
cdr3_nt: TGCAGTGCTAGAGTTGGCGGGGGAGGGGCGTTCTTC

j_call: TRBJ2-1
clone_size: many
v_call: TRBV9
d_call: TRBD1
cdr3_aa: CASSVALEGAVFF
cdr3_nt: TGTGCCAGCAGCGTAGCGCTAGAGGGGGCGGTTTTCTTC

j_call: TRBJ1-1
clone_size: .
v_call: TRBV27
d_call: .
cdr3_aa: CASSSADRNTEAFF
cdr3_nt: TGTGCCAGCAGTTCAGCGGACAGGAACACTGAAGCTTTCTTT

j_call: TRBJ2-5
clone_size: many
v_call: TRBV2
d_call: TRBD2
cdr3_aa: CANRGGAGETQYF
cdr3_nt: TGTGCCAACCGCGGGGGGGCCGGAGAGACCCAGTACTTC

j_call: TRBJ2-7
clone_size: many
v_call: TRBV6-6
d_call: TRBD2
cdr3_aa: CASSYPSGATYEQYF
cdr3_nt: TGTGCCAGCAGTTACCCCAGCGGGGCTACCTACGAGCAGTACTTC

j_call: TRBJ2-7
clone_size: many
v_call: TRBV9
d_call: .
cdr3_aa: CASSPGHPARDEQYF
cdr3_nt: TGTGCCAGCAGCCCGGGACACCCGGCAAGGGACGAGCAGTACTTC

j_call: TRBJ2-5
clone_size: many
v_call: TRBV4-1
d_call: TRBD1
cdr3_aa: CASSRGDRDRVQETQYF
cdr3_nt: TGCGCCAGCAGCCGCGGGGACCGGGACAGGGTTCAAGAGACCCAGTACTTC

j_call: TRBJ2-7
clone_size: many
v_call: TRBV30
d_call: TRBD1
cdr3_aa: CAWTGTGSSYEQYF
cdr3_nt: TGTGCCTGGACCGGGACAGGGAGCTCCTACGAGCAGTACTTC

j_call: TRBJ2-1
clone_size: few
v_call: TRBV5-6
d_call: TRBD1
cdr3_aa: CASSRTGGHEQFF
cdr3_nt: TGTGCCAGCAGCAGAACAGGGGGCCATGAGCAGTTCTTC

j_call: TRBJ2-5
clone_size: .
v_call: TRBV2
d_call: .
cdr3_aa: CASESYWGETQYF
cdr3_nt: TGTGCCAGCGAGTCGTACTGGGGGGAGACCCAGTACTTC